This TCR beta chain was documented in a study of control samples from healthy donors and cancer patients. Method: immunoSEQ multiplex PCR; TCRdb's copy keeps in-frame clones and lacks some. Of under 200,000 clones in the sample, 96% were seen once. The trim removed 3 bases at V and 7 bases at J, leaving 5 bases unmatched. This CDR3 has 14 residues. Looked up from germline, CDR1 is MNHNS and CDR2 is SASEGT. The TCR comes from a woman aged 25 to 39 in good health. This sequence joins TRBV6-1 and TRBJ2-1, with 8 nucleotides matching TRBD2. Material for sequencing was blood. CDR3 loop: CASSETGLGNEQFF. DNA of the CDR3: TGTGCCAGCAGTGAGACGGGACTAGGGAATGAGCAGTTCTTC.